The 20 T cell receptor beta chains presented below share a single source sample, sequenced in a study of blood T cell repertoires in COVID-19. Sequencing used immunoSEQ multiplex PCR; TCRdb keeps in-frame clones, though not all of them. The profile shows roughly 250,000 clones, 84% of them singletons. The sequenced sample consisted of peripheral blood. These TCRs come from a person aged 70 to 85 with COVID-19, enrolled during active disease.

Notes on this clone: One junction end disagrees with the germline gene, perhaps due to a read error. V and J are TRBV4-2 and TRBJ2-7; TRBD2 aligns across 7 bases. The CDR3 spans 13 residues. Germline loops: CDR1 LGHNA, CDR2 YNFKEQ. CDR3 region: CASSHVGGRGLDF. The CDR3 DNA reads TGTGCCAGCAGCCATGTTGGCGGGAGAGGGTTGGACTTC.

This chain joins TRBV2 and TRBJ1-6; possibly TRBD1 for D (5 bases). This CDR3 has 15 residues. Germline CDR1 SNHLY, CDR2 FYNNEI. V was pared by 1 base and J by 10 bases, with 14 bases between. This CDR3 is CASSEVVAGRSPLHF. Written as DNA, the CDR3 is TGTGCCAGCAGTGAAGTGGTTGCAGGGCGCTCACCCCTCCACTTT.

V is TRBV7-2 and J is TRBJ2-7; 8 bases are shared with TRBD2. Germline V gene lookup returns CDR1 SGHTA and CDR2 FQGNSA. This CDR3 has 15 residues. V lost 0 bases to trimming and J lost 3 bases; unmatched junction nucleotides: 4. The CDR3 DNA sequence: TGTGCCAGCAGCTTAGCAACCGGGGGGGGCTACGAGCAGTACTTC. Protein sequence: CASSLATGGGYEQYF.

CDR3 DNA: TGTGCCAGCAGCTTAGTATCCGCGGATACGCAGTATTTT. Its protein product is CASSLVSADTQYF. This chain connects TRBV7-3 to TRBJ2-3; D call uncertain. The V gene lost 2 bases and the J gene lost 6 bases, with 9 bases spanning the gap. The CDR3 loop spans 13 amino acids. CDR1 and CDR2 (germline): SGHTA, FQGTGA.

The chain combines TRBV3-1 (or the pseudogene TRBV3-2) with TRBJ2-3; 7 bases are shared with TRBD1. V lost 0 bases and J lost 1; bases outside the gene matches: 10. The CDR3 is 18 residues long. The germline CDR1 and CDR2 sequences are LGHDT and YNNKEL (reference sequence). CDR3 sequence reads: CASSQEVRGPVRTDTQYF. As DNA, the CDR3 is TGTGCCAGCAGCCAAGAGGTGAGGGGGCCAGTGCGCACAGATACGCAGTATTTT.

The chain joins TRBV14 to TRBJ1-2; the D is unclear. The CDR3 runs to 13 residues. V was trimmed by 4 bases and J by 1 base, leaving 7 bases between them. Germline V gene sequence: CDR1 SGHDN, CDR2 FVKESK. Here the CDR3 DNA reads TGTGCCAGCAGCCCGGGAAATAACTATGGCTACACCTTC. It specifies CASSPGNNYGYTF.

This clone has more than one count but fewer than ten. This chain joins TRBV7-2 and TRBJ2-1; 11 bases fit TRBD2. The CDR3 length is 15 residues. V dropped 6 bases and J dropped 9; count of bases not matched to a gene: 10. CDR1 and CDR2 from the germline V gene are SGHTA and FQGNSA. The CDR3 DNA reads as TGTGCCAGCAGAACGATAGCGGGGGGGATCTCTGAGCAGTTCTTC. The encoded protein is CASRTIAGGISEQFF.

This chain connects TRBV7-2 to TRBJ2-2; 8 bases are a match to TRBD2. CDR3 length: 16 residues. Germline values: CDR1 SGHTA, CDR2 FQGNSA. With 5 bases clipped from V and 4 bases from J, the junction kept 9 bases outside the gene matches. The DNA for the CDR3 is TGTGCCAGCAGCCACAACGGGGGGGCGGCCACCGGGGAGCTGTTTTTT. It yields the protein CASSHNGGAATGELFF.

The rearrangement links TRBV28 to TRBJ2-1; a possible D gene is TRBD1 (5 bases). Looked up from germline, CDR1 is MDHEN and CDR2 is SYDVKM. The V end was cut by 6 bases, the J end by 0 bases, with 18 bases between. CDR3 length: 17 residues. CDR3 coding DNA: TGTGCCAGCAGGGGGATGGGGCAGCCTATCTCCTACAATGAGCAGTTCTTC. It translates to CASRGMGQPISYNEQFF.

The J gene is TRBJ1-6, the V gene TRBV4-3; weak D call: TRBD1 (5 bases). Trimming left V 1 base short and J 0 bases short, with 7 bases between. The germline gives CDR1 LGHNA, CDR2 YSLEER. The CDR3 covers 16 residues. CDR3 nucleotide sequence: TGCGCCAGCAGCCAAGCCGGGGGCTCCTATAATTCACCCCTCCACTTT. Its translation is CASSQAGGSYNSPLHF.

The genes are TRBV27 and TRBJ1-5; D gene ambiguous. The CDR3 contains 14 residues. V was shortened by 8 bases and J by 0 bases, with 11 bases between the two germline ends. Per germline, CDR1 MNHEY and CDR2 SMNVEV (reference sequence). CDR3 in amino acids: CASRRRDSNQPQHF. DNA of the CDR3: TGTGCCAGCCGGAGACGTGATAGCAATCAGCCCCAGCATTTT.

The V call is TRBV9, the J call TRBJ2-2; TRBD2 matches at 11 bases. Germline values: CDR1 SGDLS, CDR2 YYNGEE. V was clipped by 1 base and J by 5 bases; unmatched bases: 7. There are 17 residues in the CDR3. The CDR3 reads CASSVLGLAAGTGELFF. The CDR3 nucleotides read TGTGCCAGCAGCGTACTGGGACTAGCGGCGGGGACCGGGGAGCTGTTTTTT.

The chain carries TRBV20-1 and TRBJ1-1; D ambiguous. CDR1 DFQATT and CDR2 SNEGSKA come from the germline V gene (reference sequence). V lost 3 bases, J lost 1 base, and 3 bases lay in between. This CDR3 has 11 residues. DNA of the CDR3: TGCAGTGCTAGCTGGAACACTGAAGCTTTCTTT. It codes for CSASWNTEAFF.

The V call is TRBV4-3, the J call TRBJ2-7; 7 nucleotides agree with TRBD1. CDR1 is LGHNA and CDR2 is YSLEER in the germline V gene. The CDR3 is made up of 14 amino acids. Trimming cost V 3 bases and J 2 bases; bases outside gene matches: 4. The CDR3 nucleotides are TGCGCCAGCAGCCAGACCGGGACAGCCTACGAGCAGTACTTC. Its protein product is CASSQTGTAYEQYF.

The rearrangement joins TRBV11-3 to TRBJ2-1; 11 positions match TRBD2. The CDR3 extends over 15 amino acids. From germline, CDR1 is SGHNT and CDR2 YENEEA. With V trimmed by 1 base and J by 8 bases, 4 bases remained unmatched. The CDR3 DNA reads as TGTGCCAGCAGCTTAGTCACTAGCGGGAGTGATGAGCAGTTCTTC. This codes for CASSLVTSGSDEQFF. Complete variable domain (other parts from reference TRBV11-3 and TRBJ2-1): EAGVVQSPRYKIIEKKQPVAFWCNPISGHNTLYWYLQNLGQGPELLIRYENEEAVDDSQLPKDRFSAERLKGVDSTLKIQPAELGDSAVYLCASSLVTSGSDEQFFGPGTRLTVL.

The gene calls are TRBV7-8 and TRBJ2-6; D is perhaps TRBD1 (5 bases). The CDR3 covers 17 residues. Per germline, CDR1 SGHVS and CDR2 FQNEAQ. Trimming removed 5 bases from V and 1 base from J, with 15 bases in between. CDR3 sequence (DNA): TGTGCCAGCAGCCGTCGACAGACACAATCTGGGGCCAACGTCCTGACTTTC. Protein sequence: CASSRRQTQSGANVLTF.

This chain connects TRBV12-3 or TRBV12-4 to TRBJ1-2; D unclear. The CDR3 is made up of 12 amino acids. V gave up 8 bases and J gave up 1 base, with 8 bases separating them. This CDR3 reads CASSGSNYGYTF. The CDR3 DNA reads as TGTGCCAGCTCGGGAAGTAACTATGGCTACACCTTC.

This chain connects TRBV20-1 to TRBJ1-1, with D perhaps matching TRBD1 (6 bases). The CDR3 length is 10 residues. Germline CDR1 and CDR2: DFQATT and SNEGSKA (reference sequence). V was pared by 5 bases and J by 9 bases, with 10 bases between. CDR3 nucleotides: TGCAGTGCTTCTAGGGGGAAAGCTTTCTTT. Translated: CSASRGKAFF.

The genes are TRBV28 and TRBJ2-2; D call uncertain. CDR3 size: 15 residues. Germline V gene sequence: CDR1 MDHEN, CDR2 SYDVKM. Trimming took 4 bases from V and 4 from J, leaving 13 bases between them. In nucleotides, the CDR3 is TGTGCCAGCAGTTATCCAGGCAGAACCACCGGGGAGCTGTTTTTT. This gives the protein CASSYPGRTTGELFF.

This chain joins TRBV7-8 and TRBJ2-3; possible D gene TRBD2, 6 bases. CDR1 and CDR2 from the germline V gene are SGHVS and FQNEAQ. The CDR3 is made up of 16 amino acids. V was shortened by 2 bases and J by 0 bases, with 12 bases between the two germline ends. CDR3 nucleotides: TGTGCCAGCAGCTTATCTAGCGCAATTAGCACAGATACGCAGTATTTT. It translates to CASSLSSAISTDTQYF.